The clone carrying this T cell receptor beta chain occurred a few times. Its target is not known. PCR employed 60 Vbeta and 13 Jbeta primers. Only in-frame clones appear in the TCRdb table, and some are missing; sequencing was by immunoSEQ multiplex PCR. The sample includes 200,000 to 250,000 clones, about 74% seen only once; the top ten take 1.5% to 2%. This specimen belongs to a study of cytomegalovirus exposure and HLA in healthy donors. Germline trimming cut 5 bases from V and 5 bases from J; bases unmatched to any gene: 11. Germline V gene sequence: CDR1 MNHEY, CDR2 SMNVEV (reference sequence). The CDR3 has 16 residues. Findings and caveats of the study: In vitro checks showed that a few CMV-associated chains really do target CMV antigens. The study assumed roughly uniform donor sequencing depth for presence/absence analyses. Among the sequence variants, a highly shared cluster was likely an artifact of sequencing.

The source of this sequence is a woman in her 30s in good health and CMV-seronegative. The sample comprised PBMCs. The chain employs TRBV27 and TRBJ1-2; 10 bases line up with TRBD1. The CDR3 coding sequence is TGTGCCAGCAGTCCTTTCGGGACAGGGGCTCGGTATGGCTACACCTTC. Translation gives CASSPFGTGARYGYTF.